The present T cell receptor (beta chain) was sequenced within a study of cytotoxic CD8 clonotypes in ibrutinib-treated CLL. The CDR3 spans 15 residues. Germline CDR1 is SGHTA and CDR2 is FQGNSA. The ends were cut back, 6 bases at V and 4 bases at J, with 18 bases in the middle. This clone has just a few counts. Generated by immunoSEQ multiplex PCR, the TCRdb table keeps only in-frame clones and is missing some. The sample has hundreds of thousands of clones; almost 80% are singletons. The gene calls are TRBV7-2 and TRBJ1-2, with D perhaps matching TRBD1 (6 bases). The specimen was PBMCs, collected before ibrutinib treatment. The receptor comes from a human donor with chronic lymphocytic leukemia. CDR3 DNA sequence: TGTGCCAGCAGTCTGACACGACAGGTCGGCTATGGCTACACCTTC. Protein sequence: CASSLTRQVGYGYTF. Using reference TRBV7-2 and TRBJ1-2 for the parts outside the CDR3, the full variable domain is GAGVSQSPSNKVTEKGKDVELRCDPISGHTALYWYRQSLGQGLEFLIYFQGNSAPDKSGLPSDRFSAERTGGSVSTLTIQRTQQEDSAVYLCASSLTRQVGYGYTFGSGTRLTVV.